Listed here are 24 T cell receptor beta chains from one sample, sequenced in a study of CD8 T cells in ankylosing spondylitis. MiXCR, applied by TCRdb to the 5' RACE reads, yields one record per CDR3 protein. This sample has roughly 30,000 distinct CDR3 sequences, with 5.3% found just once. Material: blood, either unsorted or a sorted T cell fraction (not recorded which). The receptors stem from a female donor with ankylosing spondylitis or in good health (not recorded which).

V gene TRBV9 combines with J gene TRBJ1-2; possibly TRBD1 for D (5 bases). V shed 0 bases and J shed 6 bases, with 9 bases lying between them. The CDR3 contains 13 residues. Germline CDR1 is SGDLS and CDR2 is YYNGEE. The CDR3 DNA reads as TGTGCCAGCAGCGTAGCTACAGGACATGGCTACACCTTC. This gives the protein CASSVATGHGYTF.

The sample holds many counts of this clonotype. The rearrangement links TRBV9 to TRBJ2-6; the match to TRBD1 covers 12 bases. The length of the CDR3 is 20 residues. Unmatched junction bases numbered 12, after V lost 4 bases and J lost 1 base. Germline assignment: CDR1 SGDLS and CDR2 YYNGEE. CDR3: CASSPRDRGLTLSGANVLTF. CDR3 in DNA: TGTGCCAGCAGCCCCCGGGACAGGGGGCTTACCTTGTCTGGGGCCAACGTCCTGACTTTC.

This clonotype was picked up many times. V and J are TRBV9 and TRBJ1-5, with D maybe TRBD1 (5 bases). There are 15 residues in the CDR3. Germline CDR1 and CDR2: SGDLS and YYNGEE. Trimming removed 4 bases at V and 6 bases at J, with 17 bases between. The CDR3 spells CASSRGGTHGQPQHF. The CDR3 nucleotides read TGTGCCAGCAGCCGGGGGGGGACTCACGGTCAGCCCCAGCATTTT.

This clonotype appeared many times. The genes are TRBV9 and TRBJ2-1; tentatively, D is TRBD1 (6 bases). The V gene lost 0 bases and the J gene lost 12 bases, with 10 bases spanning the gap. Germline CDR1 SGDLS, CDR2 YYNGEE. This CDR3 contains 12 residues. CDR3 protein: CASSVDETGQFF. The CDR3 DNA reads TGTGCCAGCAGCGTAGACGAGACAGGGCAGTTCTTC.

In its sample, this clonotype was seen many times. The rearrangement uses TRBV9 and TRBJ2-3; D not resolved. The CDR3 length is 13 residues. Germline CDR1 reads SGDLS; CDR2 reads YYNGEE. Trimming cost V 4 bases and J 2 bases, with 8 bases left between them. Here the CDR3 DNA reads TGTGCCAGCAGCACTCGCACCACAGATACGCAGTATTTT. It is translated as CASSTRTTDTQYF.

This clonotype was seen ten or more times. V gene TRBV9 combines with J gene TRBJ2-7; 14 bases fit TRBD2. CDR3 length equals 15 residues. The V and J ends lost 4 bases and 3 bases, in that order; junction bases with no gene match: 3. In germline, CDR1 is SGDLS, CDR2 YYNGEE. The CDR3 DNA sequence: TGTGCCAGCAGCATGGGACTAGCGGGAGACTACGAGCAGTACTTC. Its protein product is CASSMGLAGDYEQYF.

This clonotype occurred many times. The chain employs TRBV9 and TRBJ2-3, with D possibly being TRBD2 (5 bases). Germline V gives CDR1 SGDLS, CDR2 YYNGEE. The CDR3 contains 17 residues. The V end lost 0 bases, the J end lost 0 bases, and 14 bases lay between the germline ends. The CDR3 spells CASSVGTSGTSTDTQYF. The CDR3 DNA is TGTGCCAGCAGCGTAGGAACGAGCGGTACTAGCACAGATACGCAGTATTTT. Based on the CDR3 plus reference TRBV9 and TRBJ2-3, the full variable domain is DSGVTQTPKHLITATGQRVTLRCSPRSGDLSVYWYQQSLDQGLQFLIQYYNGEERAKGNILERFSAQQFPDLHSELNLSSLELGDSALYFCASSVGTSGTSTDTQYFGPGTRLTVL.

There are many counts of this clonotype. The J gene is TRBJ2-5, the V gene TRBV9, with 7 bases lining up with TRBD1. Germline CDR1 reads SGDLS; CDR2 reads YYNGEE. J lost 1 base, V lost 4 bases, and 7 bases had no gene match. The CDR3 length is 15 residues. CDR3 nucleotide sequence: TGTGCCAGCAGCCCAGGGGACAGCGGCCAAGAGACCCAGTACTTC. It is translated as CASSPGDSGQETQYF.

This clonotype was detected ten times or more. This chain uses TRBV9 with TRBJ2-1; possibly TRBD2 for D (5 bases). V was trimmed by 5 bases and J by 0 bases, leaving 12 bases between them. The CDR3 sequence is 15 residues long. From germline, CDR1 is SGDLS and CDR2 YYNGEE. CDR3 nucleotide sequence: TGTGCCAGCAGTAGACTACTAAGCTCCTACAATGAGCAGTTCTTC. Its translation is CASSRLLSSYNEQFF.

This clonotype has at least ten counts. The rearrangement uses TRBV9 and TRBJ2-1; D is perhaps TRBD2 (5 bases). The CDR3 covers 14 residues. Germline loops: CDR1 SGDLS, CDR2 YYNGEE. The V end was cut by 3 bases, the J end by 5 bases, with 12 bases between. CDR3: CASSDSGTNNEQFF. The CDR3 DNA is TGTGCCAGCAGCGACAGCGGCACTAACAATGAGCAGTTCTTC.

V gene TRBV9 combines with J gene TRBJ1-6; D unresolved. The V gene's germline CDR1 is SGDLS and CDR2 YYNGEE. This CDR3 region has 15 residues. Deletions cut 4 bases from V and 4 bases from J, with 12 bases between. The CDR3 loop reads CASSPRARYNSPLHF. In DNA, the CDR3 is TGTGCCAGCAGCCCCCGAGCGCGGTATAATTCACCCCTCCACTTT.

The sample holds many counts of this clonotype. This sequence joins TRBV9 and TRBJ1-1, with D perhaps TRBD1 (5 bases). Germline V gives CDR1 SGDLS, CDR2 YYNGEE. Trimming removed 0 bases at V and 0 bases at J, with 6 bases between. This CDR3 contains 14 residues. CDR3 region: CASSVAGVNTEAFF. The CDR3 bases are TGTGCCAGCAGCGTAGCGGGGGTGAACACTGAAGCTTTCTTT.

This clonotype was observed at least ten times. The CDR3 coding sequence is TGTGCCAGCAGCGAGGGTTTTCGGGGCCAAGAGACCCAGTACTTC. It specifies CASSEGFRGQETQYF. The chain recombines TRBV9 with TRBJ2-5, with TRBD2 as a possible D gene (5 bases). CDR1 and CDR2 (germline): SGDLS, YYNGEE. The CDR3 length is 15 residues. Trimming left V 3 bases short and J 1 base short, with 13 bases between. Together with reference TRBV9 and TRBJ2-5, the CDR3 gives the full variable domain: DSGVTQTPKHLITATGQRVTLRCSPRSGDLSVYWYQQSLDQGLQFLIQYYNGEERAKGNILERFSAQQFPDLHSELNLSSLELGDSALYFCASSEGFRGQETQYFGPGTRLLVL.

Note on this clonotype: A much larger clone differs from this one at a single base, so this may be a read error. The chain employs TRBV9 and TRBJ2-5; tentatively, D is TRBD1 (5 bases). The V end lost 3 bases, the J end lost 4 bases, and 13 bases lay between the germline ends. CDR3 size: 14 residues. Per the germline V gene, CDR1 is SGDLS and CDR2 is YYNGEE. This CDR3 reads CASSARQTPETQYF. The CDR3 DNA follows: TGTGCCAGCAGCGCAAGACAGACACCAGAGACCCAGTACTTC.

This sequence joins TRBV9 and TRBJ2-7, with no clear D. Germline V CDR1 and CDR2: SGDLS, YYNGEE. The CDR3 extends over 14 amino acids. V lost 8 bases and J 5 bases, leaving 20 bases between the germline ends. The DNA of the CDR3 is TGTGCCAGTTCCGCGAATGCAGCCTTGGACGAGCAGTACTTC. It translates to CASSANAALDEQYF. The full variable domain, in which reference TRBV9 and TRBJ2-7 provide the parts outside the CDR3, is DSGVTQTPKHLITATGQRVTLRCSPRSGDLSVYWYQQSLDQGLQFLIQYYNGEERAKGNILERFSAQQFPDLHSELNLSSLELGDSALYFCASSANAALDEQYFGPGTRLTVT.

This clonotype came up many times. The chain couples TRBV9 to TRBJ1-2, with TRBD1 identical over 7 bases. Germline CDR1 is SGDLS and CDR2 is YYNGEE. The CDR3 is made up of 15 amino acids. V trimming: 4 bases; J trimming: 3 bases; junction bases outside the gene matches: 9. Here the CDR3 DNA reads TGTGCCAGCAGCCCCAGAGGACAGGACCACTATGGCTACACCTTC. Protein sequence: CASSPRGQDHYGYTF.

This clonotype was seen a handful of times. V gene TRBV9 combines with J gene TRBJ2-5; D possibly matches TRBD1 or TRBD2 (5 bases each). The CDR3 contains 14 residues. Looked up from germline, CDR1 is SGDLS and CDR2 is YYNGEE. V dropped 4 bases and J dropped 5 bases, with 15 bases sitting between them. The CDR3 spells CASSSGPWGETQYF. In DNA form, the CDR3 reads TGTGCCAGCAGCTCCGGACCCTGGGGGGAGACCCAGTACTTC.

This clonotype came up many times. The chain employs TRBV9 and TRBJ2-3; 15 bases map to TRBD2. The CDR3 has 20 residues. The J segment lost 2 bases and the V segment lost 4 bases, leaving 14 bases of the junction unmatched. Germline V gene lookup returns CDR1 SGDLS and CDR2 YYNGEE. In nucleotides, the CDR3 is TGTGCCAGCAGCTTCCGGACAGGGACTAGCGGGGGGCCTTACACAGATACGCAGTATTTT. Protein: CASSFRTGTSGGPYTDTQYF.

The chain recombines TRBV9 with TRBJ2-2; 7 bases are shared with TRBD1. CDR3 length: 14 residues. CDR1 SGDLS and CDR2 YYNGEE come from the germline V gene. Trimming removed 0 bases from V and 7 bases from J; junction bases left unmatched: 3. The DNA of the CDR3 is TGTGCCAGCAGCGTAGAGGGGGCCGGCGGGGAGCTGTTTTTT. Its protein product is CASSVEGAGGELFF.

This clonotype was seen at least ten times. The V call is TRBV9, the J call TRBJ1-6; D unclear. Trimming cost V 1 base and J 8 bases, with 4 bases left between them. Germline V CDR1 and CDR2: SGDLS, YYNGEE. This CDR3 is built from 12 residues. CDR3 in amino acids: CASSVSDSPLHF. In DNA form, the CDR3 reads TGTGCCAGCAGCGTATCCGATTCACCCCTCCACTTT.

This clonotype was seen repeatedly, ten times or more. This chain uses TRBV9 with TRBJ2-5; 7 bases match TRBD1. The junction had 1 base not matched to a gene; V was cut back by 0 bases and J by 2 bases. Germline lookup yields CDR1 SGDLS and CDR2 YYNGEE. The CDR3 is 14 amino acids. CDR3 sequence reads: CASSVEGAQETQYF. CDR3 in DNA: TGTGCCAGCAGCGTAGAGGGGGCTCAAGAGACCCAGTACTTC.

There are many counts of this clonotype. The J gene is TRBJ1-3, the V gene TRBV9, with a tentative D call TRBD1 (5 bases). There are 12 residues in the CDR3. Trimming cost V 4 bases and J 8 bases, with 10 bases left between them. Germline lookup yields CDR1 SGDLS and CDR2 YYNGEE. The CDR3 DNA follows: TGTGCCAGCAGCCGGCGGGACCACACCATATATTTT. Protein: CASSRRDHTIYF.

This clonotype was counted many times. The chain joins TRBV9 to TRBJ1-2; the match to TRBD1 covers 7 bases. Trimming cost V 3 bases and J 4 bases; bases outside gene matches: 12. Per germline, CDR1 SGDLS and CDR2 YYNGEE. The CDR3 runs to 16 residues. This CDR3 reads CASSGRTGVGVYGYTF. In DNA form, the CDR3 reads TGTGCCAGCAGCGGAAGAACAGGGGTTGGGGTCTATGGCTACACCTTC.

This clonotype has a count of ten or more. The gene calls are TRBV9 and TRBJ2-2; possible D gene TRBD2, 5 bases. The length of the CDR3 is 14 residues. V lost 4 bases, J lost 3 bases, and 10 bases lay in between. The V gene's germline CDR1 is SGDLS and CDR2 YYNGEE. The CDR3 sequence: CASSPRADTGELFF. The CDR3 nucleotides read TGTGCCAGCAGCCCGAGGGCCGACACCGGGGAGCTGTTTTTT.